The 2 T cell receptor beta chains below come from one sample, sequenced in a study of cytomegalovirus exposure and HLA in healthy donors. Using immunoSEQ multiplex PCR, the repertoire was profiled, and TCRdb retains in-frame clones only, with some absent. Of fewer than 150,000 clones in the sample, more than 70% were seen once. The sequenced sample was PBMCs. The receptor source for this set is a man younger than 35 in good health and CMV-seronegative.

J is TRBJ2-1 and V is TRBV6-6, with D possibly TRBD2 on 5 matching bases. Trimming stripped 6 bases from V and 1 base from J, with 16 bases between. The CDR3 totals 16 residues. Germline-derived CDR1 and CDR2 are MNHNY and SVGAGI (reference sequence). CDR3 amino acids: CASSLSAGESYNEQFF. CDR3 nucleotides: TGTGCCAGCAGCCTATCAGCCGGGGAATCCTACAATGAGCAGTTCTTC.

This rearrangement joins TRBV7-9 to TRBJ2-3; no reliable D call. The CDR3 spans 12 residues. Germline-derived CDR1 and CDR2 are SEHNR and FQNEAQ (reference sequence). The V gene lost 6 bases and the J gene lost 4 bases, with 8 bases spanning the gap. The CDR3 spells CASRSEPDTQYF. The DNA for the CDR3 is TGTGCCAGCAGATCAGAACCAGATACGCAGTATTTT.